This T cell receptor beta chain came from a study of spatial heterogeneity in lung cancer. TCRdb itself ran the 5' RACE reads through MiXCR, one entry per CDR3 protein. Among some 9,600 distinct CDR3 sequences listed, 6.1% were seen once. J gave up 4 bases and V 4 bases, and 0 bases lay outside the gene matches. CDR3 size: 14 residues. The V gene's germline CDR1 is MDHEN and CDR2 SYDVKM. This clonotype was counted at least ten times. The time point was: sample taken at primary tumor resection. Unsorted whole RNA from tumor, nontumor lung or frozen PBMC underwent sequencing. The starting material was normal lung tissue next to the tumor, obtained at surgery. This TCR derives from a male donor with early-stage non-small cell lung cancer. This sequence joins TRBV28 and TRBJ2-2; 10 bases line up with TRBD2. The CDR3 loop reads CASSSSGGTGELFF. The CDR3 DNA is TGTGCCAGCAGTTCTAGCGGGGGCACCGGGGAGCTGTTTTTT.